This T cell receptor beta chain derives from a study of cytomegalovirus exposure and HLA in healthy donors. Overall study context: As an earlier analysis found, about 179 million T cells yielded approximately 110 million unique TCR beta sequences.

The PCR used 60 Vbeta and 13 Jbeta primers. Original analysis: The count from a later analysis was tens of millions of unique TCR beta chains, 9.5 million to 11 million of them shared. The table came from immunoSEQ multiplex PCR; TCRdb's copy has only in-frame clones and leaves some out. D and trimming come from the DNA, and the V and J calls and clone size come from that table. This table holds 120,000 to 150,000 clones, approximately 72% found once. Sequences were obtained from PBMCs. The source of this sequence is a man aged 35 to 55 in good health and CMV-seronegative.

CDR3 in DNA: TGCGCCAGCAGCCCAAGTCCCGGGACAGGTCGAACGCAGTATTTT. Translating gives CASSPSPGTGRTQYF. The chain has TRBV5-1 and TRBJ2-3; TRBD1 aligns across 8 bases. The V gene's germline CDR1 is SGHRS and CDR2 YFSETQ. The J segment lost 9 bases and the V segment lost 4 bases, leaving 13 bases of the junction unmatched. This CDR3 has 15 amino acids.